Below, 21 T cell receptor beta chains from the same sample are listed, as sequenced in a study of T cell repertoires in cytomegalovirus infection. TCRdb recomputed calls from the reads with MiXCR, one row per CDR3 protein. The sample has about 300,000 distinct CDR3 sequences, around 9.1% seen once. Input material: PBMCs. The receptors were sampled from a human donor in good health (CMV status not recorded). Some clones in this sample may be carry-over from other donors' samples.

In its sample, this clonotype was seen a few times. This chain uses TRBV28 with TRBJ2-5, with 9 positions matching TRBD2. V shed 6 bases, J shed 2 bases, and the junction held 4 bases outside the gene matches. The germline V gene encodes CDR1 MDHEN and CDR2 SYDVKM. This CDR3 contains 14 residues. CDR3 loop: CASRLAGAQETQYF. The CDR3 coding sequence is TGTGCCAGCAGATTAGCGGGGGCTCAAGAGACCCAGTACTTC.

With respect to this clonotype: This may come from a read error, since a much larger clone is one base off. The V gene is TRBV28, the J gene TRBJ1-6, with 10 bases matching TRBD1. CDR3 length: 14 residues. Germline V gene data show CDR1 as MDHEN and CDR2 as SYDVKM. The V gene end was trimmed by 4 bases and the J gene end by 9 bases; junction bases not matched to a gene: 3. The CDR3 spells CASSSRTGGSPLHF. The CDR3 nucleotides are TGTGCCAGCAGTTCCAGGACAGGGGGTTCACCCCTCCACTTT. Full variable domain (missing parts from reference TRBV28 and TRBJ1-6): DVKVTQSSRYLVKRTGEKVFLECVQDMDHENMFWYRQDPGLGLRLIYFSYDVKMKEKGDIPEGYSVSREKKERFSLILESASTNQTSMYLCASSSRTGGSPLHFGNGTRLTVT.

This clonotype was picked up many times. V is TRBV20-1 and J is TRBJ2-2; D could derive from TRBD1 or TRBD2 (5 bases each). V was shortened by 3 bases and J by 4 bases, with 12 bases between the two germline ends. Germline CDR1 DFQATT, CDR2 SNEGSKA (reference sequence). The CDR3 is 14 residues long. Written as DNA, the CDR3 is TGCAGTGCTAGTGCGCGAGGGGCCACCGGGGAGCTGTTTTTT. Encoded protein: CSASARGATGELFF.

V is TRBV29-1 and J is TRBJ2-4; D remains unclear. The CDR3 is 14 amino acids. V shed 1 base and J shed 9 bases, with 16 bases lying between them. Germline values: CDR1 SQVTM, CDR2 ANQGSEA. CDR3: CSVEVGQVFGIQYF. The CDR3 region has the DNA TGCAGCGTTGAAGTAGGCCAGGTCTTCGGCATTCAGTACTTC.

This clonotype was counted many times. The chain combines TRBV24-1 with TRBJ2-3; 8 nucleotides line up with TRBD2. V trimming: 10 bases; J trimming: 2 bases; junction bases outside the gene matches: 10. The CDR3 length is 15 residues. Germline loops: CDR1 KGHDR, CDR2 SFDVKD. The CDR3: CATGARGGFTDTQYF. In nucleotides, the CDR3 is TGTGCCACAGGGGCCCGGGGGGGGTTCACAGATACGCAGTATTTT.

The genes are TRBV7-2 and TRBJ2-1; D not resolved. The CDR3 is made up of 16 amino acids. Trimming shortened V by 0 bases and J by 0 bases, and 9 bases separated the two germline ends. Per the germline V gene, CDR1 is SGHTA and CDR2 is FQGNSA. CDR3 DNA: TGTGCCAGCAGCTTAGCCGCCGGCCTCTCCTACAATGAGCAGTTCTTC. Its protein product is CASSLAAGLSYNEQFF.

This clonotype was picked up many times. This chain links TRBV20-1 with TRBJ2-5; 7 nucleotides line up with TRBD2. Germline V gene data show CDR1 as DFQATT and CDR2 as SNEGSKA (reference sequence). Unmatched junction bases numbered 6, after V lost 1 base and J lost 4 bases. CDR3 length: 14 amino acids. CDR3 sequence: CSARVASGRETQYF. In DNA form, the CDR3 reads TGCAGTGCTAGAGTTGCTAGCGGCCGAGAGACCCAGTACTTC.

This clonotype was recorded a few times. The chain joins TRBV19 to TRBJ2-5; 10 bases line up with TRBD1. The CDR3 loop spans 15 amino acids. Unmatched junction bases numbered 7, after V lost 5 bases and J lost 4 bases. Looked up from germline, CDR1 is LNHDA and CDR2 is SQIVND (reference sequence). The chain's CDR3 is CASSPRTGGRETQYF. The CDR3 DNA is TGTGCCAGTAGTCCGCGGACAGGGGGGCGAGAGACCCAGTACTTC. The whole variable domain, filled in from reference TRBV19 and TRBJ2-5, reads DGGITQSPKYLFRKEGQNVTLSCEQNLNHDAMYWYRQDPGQGLRLIYYSQIVNDFQKGDIAEGYSVSREKKESFPLTVTSAQKNPTAFYLCASSPRTGGRETQYFGPGTRLLVL.

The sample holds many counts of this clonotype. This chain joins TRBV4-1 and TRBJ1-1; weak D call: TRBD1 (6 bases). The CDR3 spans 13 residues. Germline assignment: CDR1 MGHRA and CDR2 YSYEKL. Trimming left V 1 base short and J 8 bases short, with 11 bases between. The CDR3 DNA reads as TGCGCCAGCAGCCAAGCACAGGGTTGGGAAGCTTTCTTT. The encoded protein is CASSQAQGWEAFF.

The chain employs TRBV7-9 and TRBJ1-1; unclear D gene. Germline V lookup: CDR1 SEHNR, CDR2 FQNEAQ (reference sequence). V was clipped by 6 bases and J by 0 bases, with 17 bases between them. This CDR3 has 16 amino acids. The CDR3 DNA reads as TGTGCCAGCAGTTCCCCAGCCTCTAAATTGAACACTGAAGCTTTCTTT. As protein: CASSSPASKLNTEAFF.

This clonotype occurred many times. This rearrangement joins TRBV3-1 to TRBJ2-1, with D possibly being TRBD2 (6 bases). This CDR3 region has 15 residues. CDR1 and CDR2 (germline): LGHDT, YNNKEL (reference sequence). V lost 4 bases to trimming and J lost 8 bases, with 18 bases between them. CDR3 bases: TGTGCCAGCAGCCCCTTGGGGACTGGGCTCGATGAGCAGTTCTTC. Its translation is CASSPLGTGLDEQFF.

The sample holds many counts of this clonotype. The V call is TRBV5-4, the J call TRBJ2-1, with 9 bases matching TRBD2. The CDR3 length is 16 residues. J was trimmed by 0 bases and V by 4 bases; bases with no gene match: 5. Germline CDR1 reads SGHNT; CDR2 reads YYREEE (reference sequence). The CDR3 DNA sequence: TGTGCCAGCAGCCTGGGCGGGGGGGCCTCCTACAATGAGCAGTTCTTC. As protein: CASSLGGGASYNEQFF.

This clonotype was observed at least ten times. The CDR3 sequence is CASSLIQAPQETQYF. CDR3 DNA sequence: TGTGCCAGCAGCTTAATTCAAGCACCCCAAGAGACCCAGTACTTC. The J gene is TRBJ2-5, the V gene TRBV7-6; the D is unclear. The CDR3 covers 15 residues. Trimming took off 2 bases at V and 1 base at J, with 11 bases between the two ends. Germline CDR1 is SGHVS and CDR2 is FNYEAQ.

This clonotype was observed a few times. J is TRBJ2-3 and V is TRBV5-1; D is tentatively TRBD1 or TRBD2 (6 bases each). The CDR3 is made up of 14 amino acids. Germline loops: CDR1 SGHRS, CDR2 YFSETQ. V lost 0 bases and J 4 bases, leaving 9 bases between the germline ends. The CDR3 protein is CASSLEGGPDTQYF. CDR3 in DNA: TGCGCCAGCAGCTTGGAGGGGGGCCCAGATACGCAGTATTTT.

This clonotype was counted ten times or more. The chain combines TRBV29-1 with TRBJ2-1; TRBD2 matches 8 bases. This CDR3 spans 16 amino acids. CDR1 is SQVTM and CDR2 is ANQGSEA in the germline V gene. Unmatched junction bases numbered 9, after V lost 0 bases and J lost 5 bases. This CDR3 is CSVEDPSGGLHNEQFF. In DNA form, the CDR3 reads TGCAGCGTTGAAGATCCGTCGGGGGGGCTGCACAATGAGCAGTTCTTC.

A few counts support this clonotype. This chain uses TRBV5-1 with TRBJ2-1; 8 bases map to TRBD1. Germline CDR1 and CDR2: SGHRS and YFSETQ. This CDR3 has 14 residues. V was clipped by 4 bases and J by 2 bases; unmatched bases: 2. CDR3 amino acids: CASSRDRPYNEQFF. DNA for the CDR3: TGCGCCAGCAGCCGGGACAGGCCCTACAATGAGCAGTTCTTC. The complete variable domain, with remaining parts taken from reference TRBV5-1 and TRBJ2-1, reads KAGVTQTPRYLIKTRGQQVTLSCSPISGHRSVSWYQQTPGQGLQFLFEYFSETQRNKGNFPGRFSGRQFSNSRSEMNVSTLELGDSALYLCASSRDRPYNEQFFGPGTRLTVL.

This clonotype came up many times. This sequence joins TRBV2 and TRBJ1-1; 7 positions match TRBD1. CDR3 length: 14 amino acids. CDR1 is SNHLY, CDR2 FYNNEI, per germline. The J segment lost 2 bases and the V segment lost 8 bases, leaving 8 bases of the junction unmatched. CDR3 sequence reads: CASGGRQGNTEAFF. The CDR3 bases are TGTGCCAGCGGGGGACGACAGGGCAACACTGAAGCTTTCTTT.

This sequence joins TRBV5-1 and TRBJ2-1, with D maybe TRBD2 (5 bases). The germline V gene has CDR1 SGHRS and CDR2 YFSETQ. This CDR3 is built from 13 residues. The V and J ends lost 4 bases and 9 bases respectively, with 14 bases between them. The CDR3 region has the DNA TGCGCCAGCAGCGCAGCTCGGGGTGCTGAGCAGTTCTTC. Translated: CASSAARGAEQFF.

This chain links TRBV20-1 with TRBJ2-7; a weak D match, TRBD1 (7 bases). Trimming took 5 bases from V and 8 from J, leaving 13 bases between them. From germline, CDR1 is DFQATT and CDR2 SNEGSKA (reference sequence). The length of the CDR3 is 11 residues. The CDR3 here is CSAARGEQQYF. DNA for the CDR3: TGCAGTGCTGCCAGGGGGGAACAGCAGTACTTC.

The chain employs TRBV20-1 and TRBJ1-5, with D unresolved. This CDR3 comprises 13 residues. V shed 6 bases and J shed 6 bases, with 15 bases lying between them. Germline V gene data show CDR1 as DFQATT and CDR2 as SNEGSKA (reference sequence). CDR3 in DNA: TGCAGTGCCGAGAGGTCAGTGACTCAGCCCCAGCATTTT. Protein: CSAERSVTQPQHF.

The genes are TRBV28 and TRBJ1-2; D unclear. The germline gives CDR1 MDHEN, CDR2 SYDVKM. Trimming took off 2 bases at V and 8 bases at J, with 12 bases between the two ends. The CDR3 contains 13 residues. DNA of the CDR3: TGTGCCAGCAGTTTAAAAACGAGCCGCGGCTACACCTTC. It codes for CASSLKTSRGYTF.